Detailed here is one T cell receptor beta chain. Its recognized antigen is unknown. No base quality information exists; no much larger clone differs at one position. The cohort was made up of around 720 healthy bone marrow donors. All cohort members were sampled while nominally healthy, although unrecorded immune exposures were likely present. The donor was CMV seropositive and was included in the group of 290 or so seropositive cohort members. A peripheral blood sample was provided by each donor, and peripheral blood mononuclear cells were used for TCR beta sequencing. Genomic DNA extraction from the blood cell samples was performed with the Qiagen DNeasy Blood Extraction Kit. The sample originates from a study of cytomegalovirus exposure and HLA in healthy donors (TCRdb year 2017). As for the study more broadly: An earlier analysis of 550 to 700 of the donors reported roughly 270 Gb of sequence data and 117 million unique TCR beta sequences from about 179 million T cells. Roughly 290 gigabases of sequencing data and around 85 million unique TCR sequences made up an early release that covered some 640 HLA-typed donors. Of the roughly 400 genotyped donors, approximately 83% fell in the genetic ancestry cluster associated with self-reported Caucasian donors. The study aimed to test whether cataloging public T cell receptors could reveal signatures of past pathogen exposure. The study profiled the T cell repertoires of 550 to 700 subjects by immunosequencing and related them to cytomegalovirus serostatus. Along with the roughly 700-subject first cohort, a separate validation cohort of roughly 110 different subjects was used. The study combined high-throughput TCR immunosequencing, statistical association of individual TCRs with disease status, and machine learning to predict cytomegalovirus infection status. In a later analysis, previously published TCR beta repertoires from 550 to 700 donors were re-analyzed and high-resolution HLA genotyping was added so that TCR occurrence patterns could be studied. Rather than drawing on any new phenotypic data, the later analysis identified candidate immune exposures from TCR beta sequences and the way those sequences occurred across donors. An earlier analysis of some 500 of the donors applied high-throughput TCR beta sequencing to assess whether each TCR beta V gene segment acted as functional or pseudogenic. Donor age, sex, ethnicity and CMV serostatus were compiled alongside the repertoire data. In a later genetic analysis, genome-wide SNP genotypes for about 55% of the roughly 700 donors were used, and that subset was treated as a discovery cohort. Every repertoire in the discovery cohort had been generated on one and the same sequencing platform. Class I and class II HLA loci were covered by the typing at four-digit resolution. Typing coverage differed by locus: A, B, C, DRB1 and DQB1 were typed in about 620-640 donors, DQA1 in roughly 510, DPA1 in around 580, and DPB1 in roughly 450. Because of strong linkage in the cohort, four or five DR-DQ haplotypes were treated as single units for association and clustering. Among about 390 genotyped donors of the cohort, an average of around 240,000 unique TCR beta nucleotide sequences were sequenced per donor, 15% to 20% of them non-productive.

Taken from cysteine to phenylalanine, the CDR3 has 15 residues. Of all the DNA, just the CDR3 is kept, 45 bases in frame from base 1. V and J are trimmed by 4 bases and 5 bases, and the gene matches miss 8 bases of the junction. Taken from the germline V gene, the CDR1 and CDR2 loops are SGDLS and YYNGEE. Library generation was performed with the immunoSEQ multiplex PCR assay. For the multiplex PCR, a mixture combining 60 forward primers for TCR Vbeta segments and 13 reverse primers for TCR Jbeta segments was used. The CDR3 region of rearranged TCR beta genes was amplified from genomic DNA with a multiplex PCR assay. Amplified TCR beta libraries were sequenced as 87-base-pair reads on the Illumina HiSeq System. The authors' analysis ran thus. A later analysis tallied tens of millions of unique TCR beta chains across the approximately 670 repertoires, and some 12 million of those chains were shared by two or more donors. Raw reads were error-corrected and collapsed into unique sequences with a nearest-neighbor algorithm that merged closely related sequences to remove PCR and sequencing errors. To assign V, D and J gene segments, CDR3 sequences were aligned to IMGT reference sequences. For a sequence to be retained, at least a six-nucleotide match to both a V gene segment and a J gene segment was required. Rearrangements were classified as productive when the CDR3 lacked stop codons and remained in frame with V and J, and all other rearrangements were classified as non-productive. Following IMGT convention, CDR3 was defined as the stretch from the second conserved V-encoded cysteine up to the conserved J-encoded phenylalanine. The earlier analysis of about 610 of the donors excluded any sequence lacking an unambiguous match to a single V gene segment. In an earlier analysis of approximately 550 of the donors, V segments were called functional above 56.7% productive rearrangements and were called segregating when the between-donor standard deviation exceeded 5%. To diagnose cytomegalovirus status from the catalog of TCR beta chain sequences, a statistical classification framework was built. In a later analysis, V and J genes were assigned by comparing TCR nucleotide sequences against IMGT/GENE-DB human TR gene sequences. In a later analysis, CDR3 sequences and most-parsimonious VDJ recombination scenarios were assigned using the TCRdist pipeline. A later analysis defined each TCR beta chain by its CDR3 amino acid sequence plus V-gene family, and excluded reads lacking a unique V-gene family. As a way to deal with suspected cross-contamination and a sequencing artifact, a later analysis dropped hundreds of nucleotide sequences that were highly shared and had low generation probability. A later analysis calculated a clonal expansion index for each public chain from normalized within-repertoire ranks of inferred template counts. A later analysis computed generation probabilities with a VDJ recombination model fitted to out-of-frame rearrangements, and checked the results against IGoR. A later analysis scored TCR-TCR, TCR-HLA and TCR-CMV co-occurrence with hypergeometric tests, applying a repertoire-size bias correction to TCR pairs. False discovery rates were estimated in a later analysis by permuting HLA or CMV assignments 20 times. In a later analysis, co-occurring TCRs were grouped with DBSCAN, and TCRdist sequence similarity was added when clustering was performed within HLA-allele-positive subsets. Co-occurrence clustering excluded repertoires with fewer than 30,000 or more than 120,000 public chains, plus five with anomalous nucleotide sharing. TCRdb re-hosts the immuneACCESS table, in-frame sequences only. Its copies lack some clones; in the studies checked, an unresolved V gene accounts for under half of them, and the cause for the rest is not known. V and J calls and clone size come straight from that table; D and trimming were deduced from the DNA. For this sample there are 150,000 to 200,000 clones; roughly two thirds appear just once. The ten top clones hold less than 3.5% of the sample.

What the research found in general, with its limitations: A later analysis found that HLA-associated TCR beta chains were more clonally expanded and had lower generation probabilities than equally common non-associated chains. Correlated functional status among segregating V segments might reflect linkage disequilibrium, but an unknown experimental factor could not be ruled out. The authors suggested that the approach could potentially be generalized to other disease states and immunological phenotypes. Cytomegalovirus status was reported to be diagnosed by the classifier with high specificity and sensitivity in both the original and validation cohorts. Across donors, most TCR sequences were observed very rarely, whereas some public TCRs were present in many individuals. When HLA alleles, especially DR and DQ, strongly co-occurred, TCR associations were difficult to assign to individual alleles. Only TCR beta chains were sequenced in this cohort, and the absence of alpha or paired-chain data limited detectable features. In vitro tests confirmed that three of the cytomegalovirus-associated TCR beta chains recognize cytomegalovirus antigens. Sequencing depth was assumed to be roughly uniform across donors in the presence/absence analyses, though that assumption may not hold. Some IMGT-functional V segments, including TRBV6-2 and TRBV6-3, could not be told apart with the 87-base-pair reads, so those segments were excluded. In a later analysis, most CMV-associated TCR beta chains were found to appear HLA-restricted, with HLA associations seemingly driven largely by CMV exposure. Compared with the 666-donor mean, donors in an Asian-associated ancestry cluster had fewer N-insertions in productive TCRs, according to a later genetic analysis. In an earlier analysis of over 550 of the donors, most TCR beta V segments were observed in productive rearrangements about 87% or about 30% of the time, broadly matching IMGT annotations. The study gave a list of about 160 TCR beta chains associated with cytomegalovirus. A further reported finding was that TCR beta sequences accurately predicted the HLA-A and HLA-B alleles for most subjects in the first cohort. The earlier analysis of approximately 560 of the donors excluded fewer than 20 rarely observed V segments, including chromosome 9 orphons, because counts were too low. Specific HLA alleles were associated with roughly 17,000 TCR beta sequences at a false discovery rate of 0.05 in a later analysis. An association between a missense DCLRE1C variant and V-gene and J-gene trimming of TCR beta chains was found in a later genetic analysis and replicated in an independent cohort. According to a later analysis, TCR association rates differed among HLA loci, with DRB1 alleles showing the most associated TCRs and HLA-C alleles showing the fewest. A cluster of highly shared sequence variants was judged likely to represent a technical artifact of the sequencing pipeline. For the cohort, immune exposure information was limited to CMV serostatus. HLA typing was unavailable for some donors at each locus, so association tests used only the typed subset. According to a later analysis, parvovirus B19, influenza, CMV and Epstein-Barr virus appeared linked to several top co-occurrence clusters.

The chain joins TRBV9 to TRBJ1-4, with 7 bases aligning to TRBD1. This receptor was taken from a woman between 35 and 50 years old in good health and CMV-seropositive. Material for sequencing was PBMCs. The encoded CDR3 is CASSRGGQTNEKLFF. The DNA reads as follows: TGTGCCAGCAGCAGAGGGGGACAGACGAATGAAAAACTGTTTTTT.